The 28 T cell receptor beta chains given below trace back to one sample, sequenced in a study of blood T cells in healthy people across ages (dated by TCRdb to the mid-2010s). The library was generated by 5' RACE. The listed sequencing device is Illumina HiSeq 2500. A second PCR of 7 to 11 cycles was performed with a sample-barcoded 5' primer and a J-beta primer mix. TCRdb trimmed public reads at Q25 via fastp, called clones via MiXCR and kept in-frame beta chains. Every CDR3 protein is listed once, alongside the most common genes and DNA of its rows. This sample comprises about 1 million distinct CDR3 sequences, around 45% of them detected only once. The ten largest clonotypes hold approximately 17% of the sample. The sequencing input was blood. The receptors originated from a woman in her fifties or sixties in good health.

This chain links TRBV5-6 with TRBJ2-4; D possibly corresponds to TRBD1 (5 bases). The J call may be mistaken, given a closer DNA end match to TRBJ2-7. This CDR3 comprises 14 residues. Germline values: CDR1 SGHDT, CDR2 YYEEEE. The CDR3 DNA sequence: TGTGCCAGCAGCTTGTCGGAACAGGTGGGCGAGCAGTACTTC. Protein sequence: CASSLSEQVGEQYF.

This chain joins TRBV20-1 and TRBJ2-3; 11 nucleotides align to TRBD2. Germline V CDR1 and CDR2: DFQATT, SNEGSKA (reference sequence). J was trimmed by 1 base and V by 5 bases; bases with no gene match: 8. The CDR3 runs to 16 residues. The CDR3 is CSAAPLSGRGTDTQYF. CDR3 sequence (DNA): TGCAGTGCTGCCCCCCTTAGCGGGAGGGGCACAGATACGCAGTATTTT.

In this sample, this clonotype turned up a few times. The chain recombines TRBV20-1 with TRBJ2-1; 8 bases are a match to TRBD2. V trimming: 3 bases; J trimming: 2 bases; junction bases outside the gene matches: 9. Germline CDR1 is DFQATT and CDR2 is SNEGSKA (reference sequence). The CDR3 totals 16 residues. The chain's CDR3 is CSARIPQREPYNEQFF. DNA for the CDR3: TGCAGTGCTAGGATACCCCAGCGGGAGCCCTACAATGAGCAGTTCTTC.

V is TRBV20-1 and J is TRBJ2-4; D may be TRBD1 or TRBD2 (5 bases each). Judging by the DNA end, TRBJ2-7 fits better; the J call may be wrong. The CDR3 contains 15 residues. From germline, CDR1 is DFQATT and CDR2 SNEGSKA (reference sequence). The CDR3 is CSARGPGPRPYEQYF. The CDR3, as DNA: TGCAGTGCTAGAGGCCCGGGACCCCGGCCTTACGAGCAGTACTTC.

This clonotype was detected only a few times. CDR3 DNA: TGTGCCAGCTCGTCCGGGGTCCAGGCGGGGGAGCAGTACTTC. It specifies CASSSGVQAGEQYF. This chain joins TRBV18 and TRBJ2-7; D may be TRBD2 (6 bases). The V end was cut by 6 bases, the J end by 7 bases, with 19 bases between. The CDR3 has 14 residues. In germline, CDR1 is KGHSH, CDR2 LQKENI.

In its sample, this clonotype was seen a few times. The rearrangement joins TRBV12-3 or TRBV12-4 to TRBJ2-7, with D perhaps assigned TRBD1 or TRBD2 (5 bases each). Deletions cut 6 bases from V and 4 bases from J, with 19 bases between. The CDR3 is 15 amino acids. The CDR3 DNA reads TGTGCCAGCAGGAAACATCTGGGGGTTGCGTACGAGCAGTACTTC. Encoded protein: CASRKHLGVAYEQYF.

The V call is TRBV5-1, the J call TRBJ2-5; D unclear. V dropped 4 bases and J dropped 1 base, with 11 bases sitting between them. This CDR3 is built from 14 residues. The germline V gene has CDR1 SGHRS and CDR2 YFSETQ. DNA for the CDR3: TGCGCCAGCAGCCCGGTAAACGGCCAAGAGACCCAGTACTTC. It encodes CASSPVNGQETQYF.

Only a few counts were recorded for this clonotype. The rearrangement uses TRBV5-6 and TRBJ1-6; D might be TRBD1 (5 bases). This CDR3 spans 14 amino acids. Trimming pared 5 bases from V and 6 bases from J, leaving 12 bases between. The V gene's germline CDR1 is SGHDT and CDR2 YYEEEE. CDR3: CASSPGRSNSPLHF. In DNA, the CDR3 is TGTGCCAGCAGTCCGGGACGGAGTAATTCACCCCTCCACTTT.

This clonotype occurred a few times. The chain joins TRBV21-1 to TRBJ2-4; TRBD1 is the table's D call, not checked against the DNA. TRBV21-1 is a pseudogene segment. CDR3 length: 18 amino acids. This chain's CDR3 is CASSKAQGGRMGKNIQYF. For the CDR3, the DNA is TGTGCCAGCAGCAAAGCCCAGGGGGGGCGTATGGGCAAAAACATTCAGTACTTC.

The chain recombines TRBV19 with TRBJ2-5; a weak D match, TRBD1 (6 bases). Per germline, CDR1 LNHDA and CDR2 SQIVND (reference sequence). This CDR3 contains 13 residues. Trimming pared 3 bases from V and 5 bases from J, leaving 10 bases between. CDR3 residues: CASSIKDSETQYF. The CDR3 coding sequence is TGTGCCAGTAGTATTAAGGACAGCGAGACCCAGTACTTC.

This clonotype was seen just once. An end of the junction differs from the germline gene, which may be a read error. The chain combines TRBV12-3 or TRBV12-4 with TRBJ1-1; TRBD1 might be the D (5 bases). The CDR3 has 15 residues. CDR3 in DNA: TGTGCCGGCAGCCGACTCGCCGACAGTCGTACTGAAGCTTTCTTT. Its translation is CAGSRLADSRTEAFF.

V usage is TRBV10-3 and J usage is TRBJ1-2; the match to TRBD1 covers 7 bases. The CDR3 length is 16 residues. The germline V gene encodes CDR1 ENHRY and CDR2 SYGVKD. The junction had 10 bases not matched to a gene; V was cut back by 6 bases and J by 0 bases. Here the CDR3 reads CAIRGTALGANYGYTF. The CDR3 coding sequence is TGTGCCATCAGAGGGACAGCTCTAGGGGCTAACTATGGCTACACCTTC.

V is TRBV5-1 and J is TRBJ2-7; a possible D gene is TRBD2 (6 bases). The V gene's germline CDR1 is SGHRS and CDR2 YFSETQ. The V and J ends lost 4 bases and 0 bases respectively, with 23 bases between them. This CDR3 spans 18 amino acids. The CDR3 nucleotides read TGCGCCAGCAGCCCAGCCTGGCTAGGTGGGGAGGTCTCCTACGAGCAGTACTTC. Protein product: CASSPAWLGGEVSYEQYF.

This clonotype was picked up a small number of times. Written as DNA, the CDR3 is TGCAGTGCTAGTTGGGACAGTCGCTTACAAGAGACCCAGTACTTC. Its protein product is CSASWDSRLQETQYF. The J gene is TRBJ2-5, the V gene TRBV20-1; TRBD1 matches 7 bases. This CDR3 has 15 residues. Trimming removed 3 bases from V and 2 bases from J; junction bases left unmatched: 9. The V gene's germline CDR1 is DFQATT and CDR2 SNEGSKA (reference sequence).

Concerning this clonotype itself: An end of the junction differs from the germline gene, which may be a read error. The CDR3 sequence: CASSPGGYVQYF. DNA of the CDR3: TGTGCCAGCAGCCCGGGCGGCTACGTGCAGTACTTC. The rearrangement uses TRBV12-3 or TRBV12-4 and TRBJ2-7; D call uncertain. This CDR3 is built from 12 residues.

The chain employs TRBV11-1 and TRBJ1-1; D gene ambiguous. This CDR3 is built from 11 residues. Trimming took 5 bases from V and 7 from J, leaving 8 bases between them. The V gene's germline CDR1 is SGHAT and CDR2 FQDESV (reference sequence). CDR3 coding DNA: TGTGCCAGCAGCCACGCGTTTGAAGCTTTCTTT. It specifies CASSHAFEAFF.

The genes are TRBV2 and TRBJ2-3, with D perhaps matching TRBD1 or TRBD2 (5 bases each). Germline lookup yields CDR1 SNHLY and CDR2 FYNNEI. V shed 8 bases and J shed 6 bases, with 15 bases lying between them. This CDR3 is built from 13 residues. The CDR3 is CASSDGAPDTQYF. In DNA, the CDR3 is TGTGCCAGCTCGGACGGGGCCCCGGATACGCAGTATTTT.

The sample holds many counts of this clonotype. The chain links TRBV29-1 to TRBJ2-3; TRBD1 is a possible D gene (5 bases). Germline-derived CDR1 and CDR2 are SQVTM and ANQGSEA. The CDR3 is 15 amino acids. Trimming cost V 6 bases and J 0 bases, with 16 bases left between them. The CDR3 sequence is CSVAFVRGSTDTQYF. CDR3 DNA: TGCAGCGTCGCCTTCGTTAGGGGAAGCACAGATACGCAGTATTTT.

This clonotype was counted once. The chain uses TRBV20-1 and TRBJ2-7; TRBD2 agrees at 8 bases. V gave up 3 bases and J gave up 10 bases; unmatched junction bases: 14. This CDR3 spans 14 amino acids. The germline V gene encodes CDR1 DFQATT and CDR2 SNEGSKA (reference sequence). In nucleotides, the CDR3 is TGCAGTGCTAGTCCAACTAGCGGTAATCCGGCCCAGTACTTC. It codes for CSASPTSGNPAQYF.

V gene TRBV12-5 combines with J gene TRBJ2-7; D unresolved. There are 14 residues in the CDR3. With 7 bases removed from V and 0 bases from J, the gap between germline ends came to 13 bases. Germline CDR1 and CDR2: LGHNT and FRNRAP. The CDR3 DNA sequence: TGTGCTAGTGCCAACAGTCTCAGCTCCTACGAGCAGTACTTC. This gives the protein CASANSLSSYEQYF.

Concerning this clonotype: This may come from a read error, since a much larger clone is one base off. The chain uses TRBV29-1 and TRBJ2-7; maybe TRBD2 (5 bases). This CDR3 region has 12 residues. V was cut by 4 bases and J by 7 bases, with 14 bases left in between. The germline V gene has CDR1 SQVTM and CDR2 ANQGSEA. Here the CDR3 DNA reads TGCAGCGTTGTTAGAGGGAACAATGAGCAGTACTTC. It translates to CSVVRGNNEQYF.

The chain recombines TRBV20-1 with TRBJ2-1, with D possibly being TRBD1 (5 bases). Trimming cost V 2 bases and J 4 bases, with 6 bases left between them. Germline CDR1 DFQATT, CDR2 SNEGSKA (reference sequence). The CDR3 consists of 12 residues. The CDR3 here is CSARPGYNEQFF. In DNA form, the CDR3 reads TGCAGTGCTAGACCAGGGTACAATGAGCAGTTCTTC.

Turning to this clonotype: The junction differs from germline at one of its ends, possibly a read error. The CDR3 DNA sequence: TGTGCCGGCAGCCCCGGGCCCCAGGGCCTCTATGGCTACACCTTC. It yields the protein CAGSPGPQGLYGYTF. The chain employs TRBV2 and TRBJ1-2; weak D call: TRBD1 (5 bases). Germline values: CDR1 SNHLY, CDR2 FYNNEI. CDR3 length equals 15 residues.

The CDR3 loop reads CASSPLKTGANNEQFF. For the CDR3, the DNA is TGTGCCAGCTCACCACTTAAGACAGGGGCGAACAATGAGCAGTTCTTC. This sequence joins TRBV18 and TRBJ2-1, with TRBD1 matching over 8 bases. The V segment lost 1 base and the J segment 5 bases; nucleotides outside the gene matches: 7. CDR1 and CDR2 from the germline V gene are KGHSH and LQKENI. The length of the CDR3 is 16 residues.

This clonotype was recorded at least ten times. The J gene is TRBJ2-3, the V gene TRBV7-2; D is ambiguous. Trimming removed 5 bases from V and 7 bases from J, with 7 bases in between. The V gene's germline CDR1 is SGHTA and CDR2 FQGNSA. CDR3 size: 11 residues. The CDR3 loop reads CASSPDHTQYF. The CDR3 DNA sequence: TGTGCCAGCAGCCCGGACCATACGCAGTATTTT.

The chain uses TRBV28 and TRBJ1-6; no definite D call. In germline, CDR1 is MDHEN, CDR2 SYDVKM. This CDR3 has 16 residues. Between the trimmed V and J ends, which lost 1 base and 9 bases, there was a span of 16 bases. As DNA, the CDR3 is TGTGCCAGCAGTTTATCGGCTCGCCCCTCGTCTTCACCCCTCCACTTT. As protein: CASSLSARPSSSPLHF.

This clonotype has only a few counts. The CDR3 region has the DNA TGTGCCAGCAGTTCCGGGACAGGGCACAATGAGCAGTTCTTC. It translates to CASSSGTGHNEQFF. V gene TRBV27 combines with J gene TRBJ2-1; 9 bases map to TRBD1. CDR1 is MNHEY, CDR2 SMNVEV, per germline (reference sequence). The CDR3 runs 14 residues. V lost 4 bases, J lost 5 bases, and 3 bases stayed unmatched.

The CDR3: CSVGRARETQYF. CDR3 nucleotide sequence: TGCAGCGTCGGTAGGGCGAGGGAGACCCAGTACTTC. This chain uses TRBV29-1 with TRBJ2-5; D gene ambiguous. V was trimmed by 6 bases and J by 5 bases, leaving 13 bases between them. The CDR3 totals 12 residues. Germline loops: CDR1 SQVTM, CDR2 ANQGSEA.